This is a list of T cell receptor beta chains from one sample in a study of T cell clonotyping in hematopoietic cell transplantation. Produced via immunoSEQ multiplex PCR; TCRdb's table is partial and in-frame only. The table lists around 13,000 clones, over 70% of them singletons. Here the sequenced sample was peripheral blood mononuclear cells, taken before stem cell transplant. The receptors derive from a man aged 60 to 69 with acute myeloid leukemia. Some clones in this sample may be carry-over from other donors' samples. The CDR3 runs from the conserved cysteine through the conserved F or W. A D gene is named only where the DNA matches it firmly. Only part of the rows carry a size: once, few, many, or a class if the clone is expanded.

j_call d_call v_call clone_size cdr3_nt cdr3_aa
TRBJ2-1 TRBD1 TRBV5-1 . TGCGCCAGCAGCCCGGACAGGCTAAACAATGAGCAGTTCTTC CASSPDRLNNEQFF
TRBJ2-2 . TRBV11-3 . TGTGCCAGCAGCTTTGGGGGCTCCGGGGAGCTGTTTTTT CASSFGGSGELFF
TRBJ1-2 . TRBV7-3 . TGTGCCAGCAGCCCCCTCAGCGGAGCCTATGGCTACACCTTC CASSPLSGAYGYTF
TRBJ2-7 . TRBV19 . TGTGCCAGTAGCCTTCGGGACGCCACCGACGAGCAGTACTTC CASSLRDATDEQYF
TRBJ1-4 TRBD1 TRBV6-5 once TGTGCCAGCCGACCTCTGACAGGGTCTAATGAAAAACTGTTTTTT CASRPLTGSNEKLFF
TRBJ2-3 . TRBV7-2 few TGTGCCAGCACCTCTGGGCCATCTAGCACAGATACGCAGTATTTT CASTSGPSSTDTQYF
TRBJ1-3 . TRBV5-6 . TGTGCCAGCAGCTTGGGTTCGCAGGGAATCTCTGGAAACACCATATATTTT CASSLGSQGISGNTIYF
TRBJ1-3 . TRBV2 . TGTGCCAGCAGTGCTCCGCGGTCGGGGCCGTTGGGAAACACCATATATTTT CASSAPRSGPLGNTIYF
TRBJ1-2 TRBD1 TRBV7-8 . TGTGCCAGCAACCTTGACATTGGACAGGTCGGCTACACCTTC CASNLDIGQVGYTF
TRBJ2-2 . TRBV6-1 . TGTGCCAGCAGTGCGCAGGGCTGGGAGCTGTTTTTT CASSAQGWELFF
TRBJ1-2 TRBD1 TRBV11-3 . TGTGCCAGCAGCGTGGGACAGGGTCGGAGCTACACCTTC CASSVGQGRSYTF
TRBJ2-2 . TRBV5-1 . TGCGCCAGCAGGAGCGGGACAGGGAACACCGGGGAGCTGTTTTTT CASRSGTGNTGELFF
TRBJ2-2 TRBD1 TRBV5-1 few TGCGCCAGCAGGGTGACGTTGACAGGGGGTAACACCGGGGAGCTGTTTTTT CASRVTLTGGNTGELFF
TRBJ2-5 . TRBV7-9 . TGTGCCGCCGGGGGCGGTTCAAGAGGTAGCGTCCAGTACTTC CAAGGGSRGSVQYF
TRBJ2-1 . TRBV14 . TGTGCCAGCAGCCAGAGTCGCAATGAGCAGTTCTTC CASSQSRNEQFF
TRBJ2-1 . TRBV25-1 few TGTGCCAGCAGTCGATCAGGGAAGATCTACAATGAGCAGTTCTTC CASSRSGKIYNEQFF
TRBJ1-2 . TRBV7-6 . TGTGCCAGCAGCTTAGCTTGGGAGCAGGATGGCTACACCTTC CASSLAWEQDGYTF
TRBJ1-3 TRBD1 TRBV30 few TGTGCCTGGAGTAAGGCAGGGGGCGCTTTTTCCGGAAACACCATATATTTT CAWSKAGGAFSGNTIYF
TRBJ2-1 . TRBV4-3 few TGCGCCAGCAGCCAAGAAAGGGCATGGCCGGAGCAGTTCTTC CASSQERAWPEQFF
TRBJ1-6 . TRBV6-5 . TGTGCCAGCAGTTACTCGAATGTCTATAATTCACCCCTCCACTTT CASSYSNVYNSPLHF
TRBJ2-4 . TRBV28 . TGTGCCAGCAGTTCCCCCGCGTCCAAAAACATTCAGTACTTC CASSSPASKNIQYF
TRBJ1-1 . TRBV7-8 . TGTGCCAGCAGCTTAGTAGACAGAATGAACACTGAAGCTTTCTTT CASSLVDRMNTEAFF
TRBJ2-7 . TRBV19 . TGTGCCAGTAGCGACAGCTCCCCCACCTACGAGCAGTACTTC CASSDSSPTYEQYF
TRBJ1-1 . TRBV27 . TGTGCCAGCAGTTTAGGGATAAGTGGTGAAGCTTTCTTT CASSLGISGEAFF
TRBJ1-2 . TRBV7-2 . TGTGCCAGCAGCTTAGAGGGGGGCTCTGGCTACACCTTC CASSLEGGSGYTF
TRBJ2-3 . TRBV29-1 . TGCAGCGTTGAAGATCTAGGAAGGGCCGGTGCAGATACGCAGTATTTT CSVEDLGRAGADTQYF
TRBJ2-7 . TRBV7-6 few TGTGCCAGCAGCTTTGGGGAACCGGGACGGAACACCGAGCAGTACTTC CASSFGEPGRNTEQYF
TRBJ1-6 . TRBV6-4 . TGTGCCAGCAGTGTACAGGGTAATTCACCCCTCCACTTT CASSVQGNSPLHF
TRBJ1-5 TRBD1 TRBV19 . TGTGCCACCGAGTCTTACACAGGGGCTAGCAATCAGCCCCAGCATTTT CATESYTGASNQPQHF
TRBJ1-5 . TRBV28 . TGTGCCAGCAGTTCGACTGATAGACAGACCCAGCATTTT CASSSTDRQTQHF
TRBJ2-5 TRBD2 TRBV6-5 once TGTGCCAGCAGCCTCGGACTAGCGGGGGGAGAGACCCAGTACTTC CASSLGLAGGETQYF
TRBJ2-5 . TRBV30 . TGTGCCTGGAACGGGAATAGGGGCCAAGAGACCCAGTACTTC CAWNGNRGQETQYF
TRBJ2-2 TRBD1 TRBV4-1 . TGCGCCAGCAGCCAAGTGGGCCAGGGGGACACCGGGGAGCTGTTTTTT CASSQVGQGDTGELFF
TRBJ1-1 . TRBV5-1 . TGCGCCAGCAGCTTAAACTTACAGGGGAACACTGAAGCTTTCTTT CASSLNLQGNTEAFF
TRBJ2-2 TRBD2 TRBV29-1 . TGCAGCGTTGATCGGGAGGCGAACACCGGGGAGCTGTTTTTT CSVDREANTGELFF
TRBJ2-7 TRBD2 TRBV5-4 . TGTGCCAGCAGCTCCGTCGGGAGGCGAGCCGAGCAGTACTTC CASSSVGRRAEQYF
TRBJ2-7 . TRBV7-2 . TGTGCCAGCACCCAATCGGGCTTTTCCGGTTACGAGCAGTACTTC CASTQSGFSGYEQYF
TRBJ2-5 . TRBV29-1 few TGCAGCGTTGATTGGCTGGAGACCCAGTACTTC CSVDWLETQYF
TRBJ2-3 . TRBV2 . TGTGCCAGCGTTGAGAATACGCAGTATTTT CASVENTQYF
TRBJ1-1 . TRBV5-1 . TGCGCCAGCAGCTTGGAGAGCCTAAAGTACAACACTGAAGCTTTCTTT CASSLESLKYNTEAFF
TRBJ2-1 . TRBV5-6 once TGTGCCAGCAGCTTGGAATACTCTAGCAGCGCCTACAATGAGCAGTTCTTC CASSLEYSSSAYNEQFF
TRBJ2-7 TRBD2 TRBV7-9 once TGTGCGGGGAGGGCCTCCACCCTCGAGCAGTACTTC CAGRASTLEQYF